This T cell receptor beta chain was recovered during a study of T cells in Graves' hyperthyroidism and ophthalmopathy (dated by TCRdb to about 2019). About the full investigation: Peripheral blood samples were taken at initial diagnosis, before any treatment was given. TCR V-J signatures able to tell the groups apart were searched for in a discovery cohort of some 97 patients, of whom approximately 40 had Graves' ophthalmopathy and under 65 had stable Graves' hyperthyroidism. For training and testing, the approximately 92 patients in the discovery cohort were randomly divided in a 7:3 ratio. Prospective prediction of ophthalmopathy was tested in an independent validation cohort consisting of 18 hyperthyroidism patients and about 17 patients who later progressed to ophthalmopathy. After sampling, hyperthyroidism patients received methimazole starting at 30 mg daily, and ophthalmopathy patients received high-dose intravenous methylprednisolone. Thyroid tissue and blood T-cell repertoires from six Graves' hyperthyroidism patients were also compared in the study. According to the paper, TCR Vbeta CDR3 sequencing was carried out on approximately 140 peripheral blood samples, which came from 40 to 45 ophthalmopathy, fewer than 80 hyperthyroidism and roughly 17 progressor patients. Overall study results and their limits: In validation, the model predicted progression to ophthalmopathy with just under 71% sensitivity and 72% to 85% specificity, a median of approximately 6.5 months before onset. Most expanded thyroid clonotypes (frequency above 0.001) were also found in blood, which suggests that blood repertoires may mirror thyroid immune responses. Sample size was not statistically predetermined, and investigators were not blinded to group allocation. Ophthalmopathy was separated from stable hyperthyroidism by a 13 V-J signature model, with 87.88% sensitivity and just over 81% specificity obtained in cross-validation and 80%/75% obtained in testing.

The TCR beta CDR3 regions were amplified from the RNA transcripts. The TCR CDR3 was subjected to a first round of RT-PCR using the HTBI primer set and the Qiagen OneStep RT-PCR kit. A second multiplex PCR round built the libraries, followed by size selection and purification. Paired-end sequencing of the libraries was performed with 100 bp reads on an Illumina HiSeq2000. The study's own analysis went as follows. SOAPnuke was used to process the raw data, throwing out any read that contained adapters or uncalled bases, had a mean Phred below 15, or lacked an exact constant-primer or identifier match. COPE v1.2.5 was used to merge the high-quality paired reads, and each unique nucleotide sequence was defined as a clonotype. MiTCR v1.1 was used to align clonotypes to the IMGT TRBV, TRBD and TRBJ reference segments. Only V-J combinations with frequency above 0.0001, covering 99% to 99.2% of repertoires, were analysed. The TCS score was defined as the ratio of F50 (clonal expansion) to E x V (chaos), calculated using BLOSUM62-based TCRdist between CDR3 peptides within each V-J. Welch's t-statistics and random forest reduced several hundred V-J features to some 14, which were used in a naive Bayes classifier (R e1071). In TCRdb, the public reads were trimmed at Q25 with fastp and aligned with MiXCR, with productive beta chains retained. CDR3 protein sequences are deduplicated, and each keeps its most common genes and DNA. Clone size and V and J calls follow TCRdb, not the original study. This sample has about 270,000 distinct CDR3 sequences in its table, and roughly 15% of those were observed once. In total, the top ten clones hold roughly 31% of the sample.

CDR1 and CDR2, per the germline V gene, are MDHEN and SYDVKM. V has 6 bases trimmed and J has 3 bases trimmed; junction bases matching no gene number 14. The CDR3 measures 17 amino acids from cysteine to phenylalanine. The only DNA kept is the CDR3, 51 bases in frame from the first base. About this clonotype: This clone's antigen is unknown. Qualities for individual bases were not recorded, and no much larger clone is one base off.

The hyperthyroidism patients were between 18 and 65 years old and newly diagnosed, with a disease duration of less than 2 months. Any patient with an uncontrolled infection, another autoimmune disease, pregnancy or lactation was excluded. Diagnoses were based on clinical symptoms, serum thyroxine and TRAb, thyroid ultrasound and orbital computed tomography. For progressor patients, blood was drawn at the first diagnosis of hyperthyroidism, before any ophthalmopathy symptoms had appeared. PBMCs were separated from 7.5 to 10 ml of fresh peripheral blood using Ficoll-Paque density gradient centrifugation. Progressor patients were initially diagnosed with Graves' hyperthyroidism and developed ophthalmopathy during follow-up. Trizol reagent was used to extract total RNA, and RNA quality was then checked on an Agilent 2100 Bioanalyzer.

The sequence derives from a woman in her forties or fifties with Graves' hyperthyroidism that later progressed to Graves' ophthalmopathy. The chain links TRBV28 with TRBJ1-5; TRBD1 fits 7 bases in the junction. Sample: blood. The CDR3 has the sequence CASRLTTGTIYNQPQHF. The DNA sequence follows: TGTGCCAGCAGACTAACGACAGGGACGATATACAATCAGCCCCAGCATTTT. The entire variable domain, with the stretches around the CDR3 drawn from the reference TRBV28 and TRBJ1-5 proteins, is DVKVTQSSRYLVKRTGEKVFLECVQDMDHENMFWYRQDPGLGLRLIYFSYDVKMKEKGDIPEGYSVSREKKERFSLILESASTNQTSMYLCASRLTTGTIYNQPQHFGDGTRLSIL.